This TCR beta chain comes out of a study of control samples from healthy donors and cancer patients. Generated by immunoSEQ multiplex PCR, the TCRdb table keeps only in-frame clones and is missing some. The data show around 110,000 clones, around 87% seen once. The germline V gene encodes CDR1 SGHNT and CDR2 YYREEE (reference sequence). This CDR3 spans 13 amino acids. The V gene lost 2 bases and the J gene lost 8 bases, with 11 bases spanning the gap. This chain joins TRBV5-4 and TRBJ2-4; D is perhaps TRBD2 (6 bases). Sequenced material: PBMCs. The sequence came from a woman aged 50 to 60 with colorectal cancer. The CDR3 is CASSLSGVHIQYF. DNA for the CDR3: TGTGCCAGCAGCTTATCGGGGGTACACATTCAGTACTTC.